This T cell receptor (beta chain) originates from a study of cytomegalovirus exposure and HLA in healthy donors. Researchers ran the PCR with 60 Vbeta and 13 Jbeta primers. Data came from immunoSEQ multiplex PCR; TCRdb stores just in-frame clones and leaves some out. Of around 100,000 clones listed, roughly four fifths are singletons. To note about this clone: Its antigen is undetermined.

Study conclusions and caveats: A few of the chains that were CMV-associated were confirmed in vitro to be specific for CMV antigens.

CDR3 size: 17 residues. V shed 8 bases and J 2 bases; nucleotides not matched to a gene: 14. Germline CDR1 reads MGHRA; CDR2 reads YSYEKL. The chain links TRBV4-1 to TRBJ2-5, with 10 positions matching TRBD2. The receptor comes from a woman aged 18-29 years in good health and CMV-seronegative. The source material was PBMCs. This chain's CDR3 is CASSEGSGRARQETQYF. DNA for the CDR3: TGCGCCAGCTCGGAGGGAAGCGGGAGGGCCCGGCAAGAGACCCAGTACTTC.